The 27 T cell receptor beta chains below all came from one sample that was sequenced in a study of blood T cell repertoires in COVID-19 (TCRdb year 2020). The library was generated by the immunoSEQ multiplex PCR assay. The table was pulled from immuneACCESS by TCRdb, which kept in-frame rearrangements only. Such tables lose some clones; where checked, under half of the loss comes from unresolved V genes, and the rest has no known cause. The sample table shows 250,000 to 300,000 clones, and nearly 90% are seen once. The ten largest clones take up about 0.8% of the sample. The source material was peripheral blood. Source of these receptors: a woman in her 30s with acute or convalescent COVID-19.

The chain links TRBV10-3 to TRBJ2-1; 11 bases are a match to TRBD2. The CDR3 is made up of 19 amino acids. V gave up 3 bases and J gave up 4 bases; unmatched junction bases: 14. The V gene's germline CDR1 is ENHRY and CDR2 SYGVKD. The CDR3 bases are TGTGCCATCAGTGAACAGACTAGCGGGACAATATTATTTTACAATGAGCAGTTCTTC. As protein: CAISEQTSGTILFYNEQFF.

This chain links TRBV10-3 with TRBJ2-1, with 12 bases fitting TRBD2. The CDR3 has 17 residues. The trim removed 2 bases at V and 9 bases at J, leaving 11 bases unmatched. The germline V gene has CDR1 ENHRY and CDR2 SYGVKD. The CDR3: CAISETVLAGGVTEQFF. The CDR3 bases are TGTGCCATCAGTGAGACCGTCCTAGCGGGAGGGGTAACTGAGCAGTTCTTC.

The chain has TRBV27 and TRBJ1-1; 7 nucleotides agree with TRBD1. The CDR3 sequence is 11 residues long. The ends lost 8 bases at V and 8 bases at J; junction bases unmatched: 5. Germline lookup yields CDR1 MNHEY and CDR2 SMNVEV (reference sequence). The CDR3: CASYDRAEAFF. CDR3 bases: TGTGCCAGCTATGACAGGGCCGAAGCTTTCTTT.

J is TRBJ2-7 and V is TRBV6-6, with TRBD2 matching over 8 bases. CDR1 and CDR2 (germline): MNHNY, SVGAGI (reference sequence). J was trimmed by 3 bases and V by 7 bases; bases with no gene match: 11. There are 15 residues in the CDR3. CDR3 in DNA: TGTGCCAGCACCTACCCTCCCGGGACTAGCTACGAGCAGTACTTC. This encodes CASTYPPGTSYEQYF.

The J gene is TRBJ2-7, the V gene TRBV3-1 (or the pseudogene TRBV3-2); 8 nucleotides align to TRBD1. Germline CDR1 is LGHDT and CDR2 is YNNKEL (reference sequence). The CDR3 totals 15 residues. The J segment lost 2 bases and the V segment lost 1 base, leaving 4 bases of the junction unmatched. The CDR3: CASSQGTGLTYEQYF. CDR3 DNA: TGTGCCAGCAGCCAAGGGACAGGGTTGACCTACGAGCAGTACTTC.

This clone has a handful of counts. This rearrangement joins TRBV6-4 to TRBJ2-1; TRBD2 matches at 10 bases. The V gene's germline CDR1 is MRHNA and CDR2 SNTAGT. The CDR3 contains 15 residues. Trimming removed 3 bases from V and 5 bases from J; junction bases left unmatched: 4. The CDR3 loop reads CASSDSTSGNNEQFF. For the CDR3, the DNA is TGTGCCAGCAGTGATAGTACTAGCGGGAACAATGAGCAGTTCTTC.

The rearrangement links TRBV6-2 or TRBV6-3 to TRBJ1-2; D not certain. V was cut by 6 bases and J by 5 bases, with 10 bases left in between. Germline V gene data show CDR1 as MNHEY and CDR2 as SVGEGT. This CDR3 spans 12 amino acids. The CDR3 nucleotides are TGTGCCAGCAGCCCGGGAGAATATGGCTACACCTTC. It codes for CASSPGEYGYTF.

The rearrangement links TRBV6-2 or TRBV6-3 to TRBJ2-2; 13 bases fit TRBD2. With V trimmed by 3 bases and J by 4 bases, 11 bases remained unmatched. Germline lookup yields CDR1 MNHEY and CDR2 SVGEGT. CDR3 length: 19 residues. CDR3 nucleotides: TGTGCCAGCAGTTATGGTTCGGGACTAGCGGGACCCCGCACCGGGGAGCTGTTTTTT. Translating it yields CASSYGSGLAGPRTGELFF.

This clone was counted a single time. This rearrangement joins TRBV5-1 to TRBJ2-1; TRBD2 agrees at 8 bases. V shed 0 bases and J 7 bases; nucleotides not matched to a gene: 9. Germline values: CDR1 SGHRS, CDR2 YFSETQ. The length of the CDR3 is 16 residues. This chain's CDR3 is CASSLVAVTSVNEQFF. Written as DNA, the CDR3 is TGCGCCAGCAGCTTGGTAGCTGTGACTAGCGTGAATGAGCAGTTCTTC.

This clone appeared a single time. The chain is built from TRBV5-4 and TRBJ1-4, with D possibly being TRBD1 (6 bases). This CDR3 spans 15 amino acids. Looked up from germline, CDR1 is SGHNT and CDR2 is YYREEE (reference sequence). V was cut by 3 bases and J by 0 bases, with 9 bases left in between. The CDR3 is CASSSDRATNEKLFF. The CDR3, as DNA: TGTGCCAGCAGCTCGGACAGAGCAACTAATGAAAAACTGTTTTTT.

The DNA of the CDR3 is TGTGCCAGCAGCTTAGGGAGCAGCGGGAGGGCCCCAGATACGCAGTATTTT. This translates into CASSLGSSGRAPDTQYF. The chain uses TRBV7-2 and TRBJ2-3; 10 positions match TRBD2. The germline CDR1 and CDR2 sequences are SGHTA and FQGNSA. The ends lost 1 base at V and 4 bases at J; junction bases unmatched: 8. This CDR3 is built from 17 residues.

This chain links TRBV23-1 with TRBJ2-1; TRBD1 aligns across 10 bases. TRBV23-1 qualifies as an ORF whose function is uncertain. With V trimmed by 2 bases and J by 0 bases, 4 bases remained unmatched. The CDR3 covers 17 residues. The CDR3 sequence is CASSQQDRGTSYNEQFF. The CDR3 DNA follows: TGCGCCAGCAGTCAACAGGACAGGGGGACCTCCTACAATGAGCAGTTCTTC.

The V gene is TRBV7-2, the J gene TRBJ2-1; 7 bases line up with TRBD2. The CDR3 has 15 residues. Germline assignment: CDR1 SGHTA and CDR2 FQGNSA. V shed 1 base and J 1 base; nucleotides not matched to a gene: 1. The CDR3 DNA reads TGTGCCAGCAGCTTAGTGGGAGGGTCCTACAATGAGCAGTTCTTC. This codes for CASSLVGGSYNEQFF.

The V gene is TRBV4-1, the J gene TRBJ2-2, with D perhaps TRBD2 (6 bases). This CDR3 is built from 17 residues. Trimming removed 5 bases at V and 6 bases at J, with 22 bases between. Germline V gene data show CDR1 as MGHRA and CDR2 as YSYEKL. In nucleotides, the CDR3 is TGCGCCAGCAGCGTCGGGGGAAATAGCCCCCGGGCCGGGGAGCTGTTTTTT. This codes for CASSVGGNSPRAGELFF.

The chain links TRBV23-1 to TRBJ1-1; 8 nucleotides align to TRBD1. TRBV23-1 is noted as an ORF with a role that remains uncertain. The trim removed 4 bases at V and 0 bases at J, leaving 16 bases unmatched. CDR3 length: 19 residues. The CDR3 DNA follows: TGCGCCAGCAGTCTACTTCAAAGACAGGGGCTTTCGATGAACACTGAAGCTTTCTTT. It specifies CASSLLQRQGLSMNTEAFF.

This chain's CDR3 is CASSISSGSYEQYF. DNA for the CDR3: TGTGCCAGTAGTATCTCGTCAGGGTCCTACGAGCAGTACTTC. The chain employs TRBV19 and TRBJ2-7, with D maybe TRBD1 (5 bases). Germline CDR1 is LNHDA and CDR2 is SQIVND (reference sequence). Deletions cut 3 bases from V and 1 base from J, with 10 bases between. The CDR3 contains 14 residues.

The chain combines TRBV9 with TRBJ2-5, with TRBD2 matching 8 bases. Germline CDR1 SGDLS, CDR2 YYNGEE. Trimming took 4 bases from V and 1 from J; bases not matched to a gene: 15. The CDR3 runs to 18 residues. The CDR3 protein is CASSRRGGSGSPQETQYF. The CDR3 nucleotides read TGTGCCAGCAGCCGACGGGGAGGGAGCGGGAGTCCCCAAGAGACCCAGTACTTC. Drawing the rest from reference TRBV9 and TRBJ2-5, the complete variable domain is DSGVTQTPKHLITATGQRVTLRCSPRSGDLSVYWYQQSLDQGLQFLIQYYNGEERAKGNILERFSAQQFPDLHSELNLSSLELGDSALYFCASSRRGGSGSPQETQYFGPGTRLLVL.

The chain combines TRBV5-4 with TRBJ2-3; possible D gene TRBD2, 6 bases. The CDR3 is 18 residues long. CDR1 is SGHNT, CDR2 YYREEE, per germline (reference sequence). V gave up 4 bases and J gave up 0 bases, with 21 bases separating them. The CDR3 DNA follows: TGTGCCAGCAGCCAGGACGGGGGTGGTAGATCTAGCACAGATACGCAGTATTTT. Residues: CASSQDGGGRSSTDTQYF.

This chain connects TRBV27 to TRBJ2-2; D might be TRBD2 (6 bases). The CDR3 totals 19 residues. Germline CDR1 MNHEY, CDR2 SMNVEV (reference sequence). Trimming pared 4 bases from V and 2 bases from J, leaving 23 bases between. The CDR3 nucleotides read TGTGCCAGCAGTTACCTCCGGGCTAGCGTAAAACTAAACACCGGGGAGCTGTTTTTT. This gives the protein CASSYLRASVKLNTGELFF.

This clone came up a few times. The chain couples TRBV14 to TRBJ1-6; D gene uncertain. V gave up 2 bases and J gave up 14 bases, with 10 bases separating them. This CDR3 comprises 12 residues. CDR1 and CDR2 (germline): SGHDN, FVKESK. The CDR3 DNA reads as TGTGCCAGCAGCCAACCACCGTCGGCCCTCCACTTT. It yields the protein CASSQPPSALHF. The full variable domain, rest sourced from reference TRBV14 and TRBJ1-6, is EAGVTQFPSHSVIEKGQTVTLRCDPISGHDNLYWYRRVMGKEIKFLLHFVKESKQDESGMPNNRFLAERTGGTYSTLKVQPAELEDSGVYFCASSQPPSALHFGNGTRLTVT.

This chain connects TRBV12-3 or TRBV12-4 to TRBJ1-2; D ambiguous. V lost 8 bases and J lost 7, with 14 bases in between. The CDR3 runs to 12 residues. The CDR3 is CASGFGVGGYTF. CDR3 in DNA: TGTGCCAGCGGGTTCGGGGTTGGTGGCTACACCTTC.

The chain is built from TRBV5-4 and TRBJ2-2; D unresolved. There are 15 residues in the CDR3. Per germline, CDR1 SGHNT and CDR2 YYREEE (reference sequence). V gave up 4 bases and J gave up 0 bases, with 10 bases separating them. The CDR3 DNA sequence: TGTGCCAGCAGCCGAGAGGTTGCGAACACCGGGGAGCTGTTTTTT. Translating it yields CASSREVANTGELFF.

The chain carries TRBV7-2 and TRBJ2-1; D is unclear. The CDR3 consists of 14 residues. V shed 6 bases and J shed 5 bases, with 14 bases lying between them. Germline assignment: CDR1 SGHTA and CDR2 FQGNSA. The DNA for the CDR3 is TGTGCCAGCAGTCCTAGTGCTGGAGACAATGAGCAGTTCTTC. Translating it yields CASSPSAGDNEQFF.

The chain has TRBV27 and TRBJ2-3, with no clear D. V dropped 4 bases and J dropped 6 bases, with 5 bases sitting between them. The CDR3 sequence is 11 residues long. Germline CDR1 is MNHEY and CDR2 is SMNVEV (reference sequence). The CDR3 spells CASSYWDTQYF. CDR3 coding DNA: TGTGCCAGCAGTTACTGGGATACGCAGTATTTT.

The J gene is TRBJ1-2, the V gene TRBV3-1 (or the pseudogene TRBV3-2); D uncertain. The V gene's germline CDR1 is LGHDT and CDR2 YNNKEL (reference sequence). This CDR3 has 13 amino acids. The V end lost 0 bases, the J end lost 4 bases, and 6 bases lay between the germline ends. The CDR3 DNA reads as TGTGCCAGCAGCCAAGATCACTTCTATGGCTACACCTTC. Translated, it gives CASSQDHFYGYTF.

The V and J genes are TRBV3-1 (or the pseudogene TRBV3-2) and TRBJ1-1; D is possibly TRBD1 (6 bases). There are 16 residues in the CDR3. The germline V gene has CDR1 LGHDT and CDR2 YNNKEL (reference sequence). V was trimmed by 0 bases and J by 4 bases, leaving 15 bases between them. The CDR3 spells CASSQERGLAITEAFF. CDR3 nucleotides: TGTGCCAGCAGCCAAGAGCGGGGGCTTGCAATCACTGAAGCTTTCTTT.

The chain couples TRBV19 to TRBJ2-7; TRBD2 matches 10 bases. V was pared by 0 bases and J by 5 bases, with 10 bases of the junction left unmatched. The CDR3 sequence is 17 residues long. Germline V gene data show CDR1 as LNHDA and CDR2 as SQIVND (reference sequence). DNA of the CDR3: TGTGCCAGTAGTATAGATTGGCTAGCGGGAGATATGGACGAGCAGTACTTC. This codes for CASSIDWLAGDMDEQYF.